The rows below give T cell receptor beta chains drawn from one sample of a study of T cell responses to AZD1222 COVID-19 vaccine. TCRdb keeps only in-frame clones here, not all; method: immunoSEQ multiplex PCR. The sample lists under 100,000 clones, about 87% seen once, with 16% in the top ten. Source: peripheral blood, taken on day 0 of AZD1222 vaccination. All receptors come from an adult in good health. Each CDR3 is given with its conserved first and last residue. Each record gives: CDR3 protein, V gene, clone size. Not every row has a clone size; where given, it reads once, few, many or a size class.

cdr3_aa: CASSPRREAGMAKNIQYF
v_call: TRBV3-1/TRBV3-2
clone_size: -

cdr3_aa: CASRPQQGSGNTIYF
v_call: TRBV5-1
clone_size: -

cdr3_aa: CASSLLGGGNQPQHF
v_call: TRBV19
clone_size: -

cdr3_aa: CATSNYGTGWTSAHSYEQYF
v_call: TRBV15
clone_size: -

cdr3_aa: CASSGDGNTIYF
v_call: TRBV6-4
clone_size: -

cdr3_aa: CASTDTGSGANVLTF
v_call: TRBV19
clone_size: -

cdr3_aa: CSARQGSQVDGYTF
v_call: TRBV29-1
clone_size: -

cdr3_aa: CASSFPGQPQHF
v_call: TRBV7-8
clone_size: -

cdr3_aa: CASSHYQGYTF
v_call: TRBV7-2
clone_size: -

cdr3_aa: CASSWGMGGNQPQHF
v_call: TRBV19
clone_size: once